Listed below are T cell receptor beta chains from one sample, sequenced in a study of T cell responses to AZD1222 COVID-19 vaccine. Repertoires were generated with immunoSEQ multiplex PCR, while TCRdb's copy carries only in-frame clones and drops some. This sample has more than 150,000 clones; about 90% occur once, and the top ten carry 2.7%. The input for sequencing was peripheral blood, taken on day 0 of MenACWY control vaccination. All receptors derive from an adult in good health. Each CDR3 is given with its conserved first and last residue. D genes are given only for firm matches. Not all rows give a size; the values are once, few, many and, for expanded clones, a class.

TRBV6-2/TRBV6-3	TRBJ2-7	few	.	CASTPPTGGSSYEQYF	TGTGCCAGCACCCCTCCGACGGGTGGGAGCTCCTACGAGCAGTACTTC
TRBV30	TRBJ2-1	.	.	CAWSLLVSLNEQFF	TGTGCCTGGAGTCTCCTAGTATCCCTCAATGAGCAGTTCTTC
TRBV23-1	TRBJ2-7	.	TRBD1	CASSHSTGNSSYEQYF	TGCGCCAGCAGTCACTCGACAGGGAACAGCTCCTACGAGCAGTACTTC
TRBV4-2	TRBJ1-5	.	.	CASSQEANSNQPQHF	TGTGCCAGCAGCCAAGAAGCGAATAGCAATCAGCCCCAGCATTTT
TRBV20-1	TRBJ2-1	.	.	CSASLANEQFF	TGCAGTGCTAGCCTAGCGAACGAGCAGTTCTTC
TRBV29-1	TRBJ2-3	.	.	CSVVSGTDTQYF	TGCAGCGTTGTGTCAGGGACAGATACGCAGTATTTT
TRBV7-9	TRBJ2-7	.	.	CASSLKGTDDTYEQYF	TGTGCCAGCAGCTTAAAGGGAACGGACGATACCTACGAGCAGTACTTC
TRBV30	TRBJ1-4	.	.	CAWSVPNEKLFF	TGTGCCTGGAGTGTACCTAATGAAAAACTGTTTTTT
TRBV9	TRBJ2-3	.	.	CASSVGTVRTDTQYF	TGTGCCAGCAGCGTAGGGACGGTTCGCACAGATACGCAGTATTTT
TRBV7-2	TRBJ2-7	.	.	CASSVPPRWSEQYF	TGTGCCAGCAGCGTCCCGCCCAGGTGGTCCGAGCAGTACTTC
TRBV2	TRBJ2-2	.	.	CASSWAGHTGELFF	TGTGCCAGCTCTTGGGCTGGGCACACCGGGGAGCTGTTTTTT
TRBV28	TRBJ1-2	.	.	CASSLEGVHGYTF	TGTGCCAGCAGTTTGGAGGGAGTCCATGGCTACACCTTC
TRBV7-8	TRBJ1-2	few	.	CASSLAHDYGYTF	TGTGCCAGCAGCTTAGCGCACGACTATGGCTACACCTTC
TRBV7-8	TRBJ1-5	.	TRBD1	CASSLDGTGYQPQHF	TGTGCCAGCAGCTTAGATGGGACAGGGTATCAGCCCCAGCATTTT
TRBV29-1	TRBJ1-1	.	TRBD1	CSVDQQGAGNTEAFF	TGCAGCGTTGATCAACAGGGGGCTGGGAACACTGAAGCTTTCTTT
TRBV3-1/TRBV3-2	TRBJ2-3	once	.	CASSGDRGTDTQYF	TGTGCCAGCAGCGGGGACCGCGGGACAGATACGCAGTATTTT
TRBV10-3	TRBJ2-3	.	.	CAISESTGTDTQYF	TGTGCCATCAGTGAGTCGACGGGCACAGATACGCAGTATTTT
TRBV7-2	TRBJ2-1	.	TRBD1	CASSLFGTGGSNEQFF	TGTGCCAGCAGCTTATTTGGGACAGGGGGCTCTAATGAGCAGTTCTTC
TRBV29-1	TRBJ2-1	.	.	CSVGAGTQPYNEQFF	TGCAGCGTTGGTGCTGGGACTCAGCCCTACAATGAGCAGTTCTTC
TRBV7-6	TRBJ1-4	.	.	CASSPDARREKLFF	TGTGCCAGCAGCCCGGACGCCAGGAGGGAAAAACTGTTTTTT
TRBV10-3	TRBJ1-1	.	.	CASSRDSSAEAFF	TGTGCCAGTTCCCGGGACTCCTCGGCTGAAGCTTTCTTT
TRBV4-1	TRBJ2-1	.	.	CASSPLGGSYNEQFF	TGCGCCAGCAGCCCCCTCGGGGGAAGTTACAATGAGCAGTTCTTC
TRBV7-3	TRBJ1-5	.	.	CASSPSGGEPNQPQHF	TGTGCCAGCAGCCCTTCGGGGGGGGAACCCAATCAGCCCCAGCATTTT
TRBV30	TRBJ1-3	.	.	CAWSRSYGNTIYF	TGTGCCTGGAGTCGGTCGTATGGGAACACCATATATTTT
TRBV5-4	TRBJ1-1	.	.	CASQDGNTEAFF	TGTGCCAGCCAAGACGGCAACACTGAAGCTTTCTTT